Listed here is a single T cell receptor beta chain. Its antigen remains undetermined. Base qualities are not at hand, and no much larger clone is one base apart. Sequencing took place on an Illumina HiSeq 2500. Quantitative 5'-RACE with molecular barcodes was the method used to prepare the TCR beta libraries. In the authors' own workflow: A new computational method based on a probabilistic model of VDJ rearrangement was used to identify disease-linked TCR variants. TCRdb applied fastp at Q25 and MiXCR to the public reads, then kept only in-frame beta chains. Every CDR3 protein is listed once, alongside the most common genes and DNA of its rows. It is TCRdb's table, rather than the study itself, that gives the V and J calls and clone size. The sample records roughly 180,000 distinct CDR3 sequences, 9.8% of which are singletons. About 15% of the sample is held by the ten biggest clonotypes. Cut back by 1 base and 4 bases, the V and J ends lie 11 bases apart. Via the germline V gene, CDR1 is SNHLY and CDR2 FYNNEI. Including the terminal cysteine and phenylalanine, the CDR3 comprises 15 residues. Solely the CDR3 DNA is kept, with 45 bases framed from the first base.

This sample is drawn from a study of CD8 T cells in ankylosing spondylitis listed by TCRdb under 2017. In the study overall: T cell receptor beta repertoires were profiled in healthy donors and ankylosing spondylitis patients so that disease-linked TCR variants could be found. Peripheral blood was sampled, and synovial fluid was also collected from ankylosing spondylitis patients. The full study cohort was made up of roughly 25 ankylosing spondylitis patients and about a hundred healthy donors. Study-level results and caveats: The disease-linked clones had a CD8+ phenotype and were found at relatively low frequencies in peripheral blood. A TCR beta motif of about 8 highly homologous amino acid variants appeared characteristic of blood from ankylosing spondylitis patients. Some TCR beta motif variants had previously been reported in synovial fluid and blood of reactive arthritis patients, which suggested common disease-initiation mechanisms. Significant enrichment of the disease-linked clones was reported in matched synovial fluid samples from ankylosing spondylitis patients.

The TCR was taken from a female donor with ankylosing spondylitis or in good health (not recorded which). The V and J segments used are TRBV2 and TRBJ2-1; TRBD2 is a weak D gene call, 5 bases matching. What was sequenced was blood, either unsorted or a sorted T cell fraction (not recorded which). CDR3 loop: CASSEDLAGYNEQFF. The DNA is as follows: TGTGCCAGCAGTGAAGATCTAGCCGGGTACAATGAGCAGTTCTTC.